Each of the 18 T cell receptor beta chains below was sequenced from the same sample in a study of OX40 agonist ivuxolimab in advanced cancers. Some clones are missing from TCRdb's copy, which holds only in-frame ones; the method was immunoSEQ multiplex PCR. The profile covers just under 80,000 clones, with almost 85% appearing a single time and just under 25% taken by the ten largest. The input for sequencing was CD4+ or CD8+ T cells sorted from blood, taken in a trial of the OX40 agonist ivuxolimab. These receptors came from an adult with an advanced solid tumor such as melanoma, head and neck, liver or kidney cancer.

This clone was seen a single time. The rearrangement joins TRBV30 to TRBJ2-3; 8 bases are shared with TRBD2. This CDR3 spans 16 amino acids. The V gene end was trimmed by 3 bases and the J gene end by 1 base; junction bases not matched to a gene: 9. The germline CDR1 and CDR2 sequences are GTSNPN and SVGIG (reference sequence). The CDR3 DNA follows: TGTGCCTGGAGGATAGGGGGAGCGGGAGGCACAGATACGCAGTATTTT. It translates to CAWRIGGAGGTDTQYF.

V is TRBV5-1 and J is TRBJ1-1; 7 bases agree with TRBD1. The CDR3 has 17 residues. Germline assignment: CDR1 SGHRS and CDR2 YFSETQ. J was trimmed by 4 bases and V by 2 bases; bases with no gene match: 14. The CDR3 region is CASSLFATGVASTEAFF. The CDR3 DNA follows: TGCGCCAGCAGCTTATTCGCCACAGGGGTGGCGAGCACTGAAGCTTTCTTT.

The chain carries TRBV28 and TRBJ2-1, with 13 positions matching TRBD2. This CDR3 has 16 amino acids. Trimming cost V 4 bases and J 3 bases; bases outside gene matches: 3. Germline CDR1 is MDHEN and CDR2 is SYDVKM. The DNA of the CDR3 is TGTGCCAGCAGTTCAGGACTAGCGGGAGTCTACAATGAGCAGTTCTTC. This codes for CASSSGLAGVYNEQFF.

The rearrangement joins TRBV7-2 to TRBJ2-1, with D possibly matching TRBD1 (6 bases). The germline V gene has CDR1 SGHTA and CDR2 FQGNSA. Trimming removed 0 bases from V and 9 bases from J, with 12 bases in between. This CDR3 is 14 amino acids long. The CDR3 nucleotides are TGTGCCAGCAGCTTAGCCGGGGACATGGGTGAGCAGTTCTTC. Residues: CASSLAGDMGEQFF.

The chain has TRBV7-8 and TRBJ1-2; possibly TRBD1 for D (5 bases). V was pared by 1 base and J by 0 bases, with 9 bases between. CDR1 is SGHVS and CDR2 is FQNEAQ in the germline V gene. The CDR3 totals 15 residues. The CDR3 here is CASSLVGGTNYGYTF. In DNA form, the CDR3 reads TGTGCCAGCAGCTTAGTGGGGGGAACTAACTATGGCTACACCTTC.

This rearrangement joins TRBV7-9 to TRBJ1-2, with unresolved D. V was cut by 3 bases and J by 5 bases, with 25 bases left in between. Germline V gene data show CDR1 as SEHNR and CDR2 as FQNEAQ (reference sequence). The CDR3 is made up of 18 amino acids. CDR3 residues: CASSFFTRQTTPVYGYTF. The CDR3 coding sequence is TGTGCCAGCAGCTTTTTTACCCGGCAGACCACTCCAGTTTATGGCTACACCTTC.

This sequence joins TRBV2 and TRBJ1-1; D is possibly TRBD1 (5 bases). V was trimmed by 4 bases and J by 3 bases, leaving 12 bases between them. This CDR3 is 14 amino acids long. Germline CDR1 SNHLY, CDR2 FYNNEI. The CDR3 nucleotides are TGTGCCAGCAGTGCAGACGGAGGGGACACTGAAGCTTTCTTT. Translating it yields CASSADGGDTEAFF.

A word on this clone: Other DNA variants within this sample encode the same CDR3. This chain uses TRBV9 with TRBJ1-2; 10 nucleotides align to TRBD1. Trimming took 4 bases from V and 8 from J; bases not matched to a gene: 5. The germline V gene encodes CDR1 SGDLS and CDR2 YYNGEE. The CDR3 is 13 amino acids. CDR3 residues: CASSPPTGGGYTF. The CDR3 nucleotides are TGTGCCAGCAGCCCTCCGACAGGGGGCGGCTACACCTTC.

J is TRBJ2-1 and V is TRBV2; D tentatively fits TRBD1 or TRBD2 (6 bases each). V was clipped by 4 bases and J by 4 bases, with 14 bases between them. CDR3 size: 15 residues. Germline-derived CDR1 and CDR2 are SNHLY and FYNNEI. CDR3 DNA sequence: TGTGCCAGCAGTGGGGGGGCAGGACCTTACAATGAGCAGTTCTTC. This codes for CASSGGAGPYNEQFF.

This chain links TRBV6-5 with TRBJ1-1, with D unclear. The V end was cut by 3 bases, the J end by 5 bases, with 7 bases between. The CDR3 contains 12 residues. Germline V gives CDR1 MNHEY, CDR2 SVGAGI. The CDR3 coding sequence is TGTGCCAGCAGTTATGGAGGGACTGAAGCTTTCTTT. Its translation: CASSYGGTEAFF.

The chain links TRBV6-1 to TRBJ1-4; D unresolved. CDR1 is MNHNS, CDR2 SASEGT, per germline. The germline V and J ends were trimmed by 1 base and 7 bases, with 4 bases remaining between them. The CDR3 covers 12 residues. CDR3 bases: TGTGCCAGCAGTGAAGGGCGTGAAAAACTGTTTTTT. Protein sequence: CASSEGREKLFF.

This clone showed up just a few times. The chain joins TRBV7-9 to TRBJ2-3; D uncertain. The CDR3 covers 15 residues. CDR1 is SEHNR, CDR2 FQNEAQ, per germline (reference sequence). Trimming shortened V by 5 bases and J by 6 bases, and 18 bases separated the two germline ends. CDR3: CASSPKTRLGDTQYF. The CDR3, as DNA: TGTGCCAGCAGCCCCAAGACCAGGCTTGGGGATACGCAGTATTTT. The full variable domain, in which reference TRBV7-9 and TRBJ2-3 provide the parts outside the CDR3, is DTGVSQNPRHKITKRGQNVTFRCDPISEHNRLYWYRQTLGQGPEFLTYFQNEAQLEKSRLLSDRFSAERPKGSFSTLEIQRTEQGDSAMYLCASSPKTRLGDTQYFGPGTRLTVL.

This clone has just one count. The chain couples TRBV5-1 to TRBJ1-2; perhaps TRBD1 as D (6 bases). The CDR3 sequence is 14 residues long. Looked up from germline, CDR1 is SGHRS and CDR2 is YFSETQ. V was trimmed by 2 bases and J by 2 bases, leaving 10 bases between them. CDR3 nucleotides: TGCGCCAGCAGCTTCTATAGGGGGAACTATGGCTACACCTTC. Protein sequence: CASSFYRGNYGYTF.

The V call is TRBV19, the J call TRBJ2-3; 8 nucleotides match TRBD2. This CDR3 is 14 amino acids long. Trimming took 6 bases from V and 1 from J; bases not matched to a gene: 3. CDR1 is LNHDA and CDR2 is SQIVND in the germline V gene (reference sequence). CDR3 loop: CASRRAGGTDTQYF. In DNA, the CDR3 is TGTGCCAGTAGGCGAGCGGGGGGCACAGATACGCAGTATTTT.

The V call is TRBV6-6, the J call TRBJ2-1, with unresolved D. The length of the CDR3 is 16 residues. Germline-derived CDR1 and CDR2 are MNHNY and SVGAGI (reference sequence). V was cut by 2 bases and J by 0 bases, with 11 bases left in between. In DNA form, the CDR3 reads TGTGCCAGCAGTTACGATCAGACGGTCTCCTACAATGAGCAGTTCTTC. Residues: CASSYDQTVSYNEQFF.

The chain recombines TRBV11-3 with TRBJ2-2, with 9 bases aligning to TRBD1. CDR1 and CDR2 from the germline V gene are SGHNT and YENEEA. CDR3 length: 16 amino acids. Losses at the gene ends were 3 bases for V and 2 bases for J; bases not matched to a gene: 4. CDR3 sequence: CASSFDRGINTGELFF. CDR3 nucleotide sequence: TGTGCCAGCAGCTTTGACAGGGGGATAAACACCGGGGAGCTGTTTTTT.

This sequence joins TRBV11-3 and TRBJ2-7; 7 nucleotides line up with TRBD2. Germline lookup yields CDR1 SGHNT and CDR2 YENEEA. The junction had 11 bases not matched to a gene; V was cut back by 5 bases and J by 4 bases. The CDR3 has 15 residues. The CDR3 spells CASSPRSGEIYEQYF. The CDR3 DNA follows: TGTGCCAGCAGCCCGAGGAGCGGGGAGATTTACGAGCAGTACTTC.

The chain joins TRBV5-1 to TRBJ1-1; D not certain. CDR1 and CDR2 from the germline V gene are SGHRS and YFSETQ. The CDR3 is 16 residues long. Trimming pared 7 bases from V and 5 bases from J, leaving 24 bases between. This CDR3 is CASGKVLAGATTEAFF. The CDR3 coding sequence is TGCGCCAGCGGCAAGGTCCTCGCGGGCGCCACGACTGAAGCTTTCTTT.